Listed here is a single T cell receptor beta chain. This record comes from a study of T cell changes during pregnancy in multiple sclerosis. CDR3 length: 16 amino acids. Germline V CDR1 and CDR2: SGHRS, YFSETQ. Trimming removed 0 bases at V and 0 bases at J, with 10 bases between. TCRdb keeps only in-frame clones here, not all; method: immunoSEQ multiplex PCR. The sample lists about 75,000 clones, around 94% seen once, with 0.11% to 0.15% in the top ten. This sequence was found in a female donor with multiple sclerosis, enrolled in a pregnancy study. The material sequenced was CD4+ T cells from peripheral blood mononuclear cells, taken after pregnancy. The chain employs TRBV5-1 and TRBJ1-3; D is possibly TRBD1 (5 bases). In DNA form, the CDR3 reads TGCGCCAGCAGCTTGGTAATGCAGGGCTCTGGAAACACCATATATTTT. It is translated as CASSLVMQGSGNTIYF.